A single sample gave rise to the 25 T cell receptor beta chains below, sequenced in a study of blood T cell repertoires in COVID-19. Produced via immunoSEQ multiplex PCR; TCRdb's table is partial and in-frame only. The table lists 80,000 to 95,000 clones, about 85% of them singletons. Sequenced material: peripheral blood. These receptors all stem from a human donor in a cohort sampled during active COVID-19.

This chain links TRBV6-6 with TRBJ1-2, with D maybe TRBD1 (6 bases). Trimming took off 5 bases at V and 8 bases at J, with 24 bases between the two ends. Per germline, CDR1 MNHNY and CDR2 SVGAGI (reference sequence). This CDR3 comprises 16 residues. CDR3 sequence reads: CASSKNPQGSTEGYTF. CDR3 sequence (DNA): TGTGCCAGCAGTAAAAACCCACAGGGCTCGACGGAGGGCTACACCTTC.

This chain links TRBV29-1 with TRBJ1-1; 7 nucleotides line up with TRBD1. The CDR3 runs 14 residues. Per germline, CDR1 SQVTM and CDR2 ANQGSEA. Trimming at V came to 4 bases and at J to 1 base, leaving 6 bases not matched to a gene. CDR3 loop: CSVGGGGGNTEAFF. The CDR3 DNA is TGCAGCGTTGGAGGGGGCGGAGGGAACACTGAAGCTTTCTTT.

The chain combines TRBV13 with TRBJ2-1; 7 bases are a match to TRBD1. The junction had 30 bases not matched to a gene; V was cut back by 3 bases and J by 4 bases. Germline V lookup: CDR1 PRHDT, CDR2 FYEKMQ (reference sequence). This CDR3 is built from 23 residues. CDR3 coding DNA: TGTGCCAGCAGCTTTTTTTATTTGGGACCCAGGGACAGACCAACGCCGTTTTACAATGAGCAGTTCTTC. Translated: CASSFFYLGPRDRPTPFYNEQFF.

V and J are TRBV30 and TRBJ2-3; 7 bases are a match to TRBD1. J lost 0 bases, V lost 4 bases, and 4 bases had no gene match. Germline values: CDR1 GTSNPN, CDR2 SVGIG (reference sequence). The CDR3 consists of 14 residues. The CDR3 nucleotides read TGTGCCTGGACAGGGGGAACCAGCACAGATACGCAGTATTTT. Translated: CAWTGGTSTDTQYF.

Notes on this clone: Other nucleotide sequences in the sample specify the same CDR3. The rearrangement links TRBV5-1 to TRBJ2-7, with 13 bases matching TRBD2. The CDR3 runs 15 residues. The trim removed 4 bases at V and 2 bases at J, leaving 3 bases unmatched. CDR1 and CDR2 (germline): SGHRS, YFSETQ. CDR3 in amino acids: CASSPGLAGTYEQYF. The CDR3 coding sequence is TGCGCCAGCAGCCCGGGACTAGCGGGAACCTACGAGCAGTACTTC.

This chain links TRBV28 with TRBJ2-2, with 7 nucleotides matching TRBD1. The CDR3 has 16 amino acids. The germline V gene encodes CDR1 MDHEN and CDR2 SYDVKM. V was pared by 3 bases and J by 3 bases, with 7 bases of the junction left unmatched. The CDR3 DNA reads TGTGCCAGCAGTTTTTTTAGGGGGCTATACACCGGGGAGCTGTTTTTT. Its translation: CASSFFRGLYTGELFF.

This chain connects TRBV29-1 to TRBJ2-7; TRBD2 is a possible D gene (5 bases). Trimming took off 6 bases at V and 3 bases at J, with 15 bases between the two ends. Germline V gives CDR1 SQVTM, CDR2 ANQGSEA. This CDR3 is 13 amino acids long. The CDR3 loop reads CSVGNFRGYEQYF. The DNA of the CDR3 is TGCAGCGTCGGTAATTTCCGGGGCTACGAGCAGTACTTC.

The chain joins TRBV7-9 to TRBJ2-1, with TRBD2 matching over 11 bases. The CDR3 has 17 residues. Per the germline V gene, CDR1 is SEHNR and CDR2 is FQNEAQ (reference sequence). Trimming at V came to 2 bases and at J to 15 bases, leaving 18 bases not matched to a gene. CDR3 amino acids: CASSLSGSGRAGFKPFF. The CDR3, as DNA: TGTGCCAGCAGCTTAAGTGGTAGCGGGAGGGCCGGGTTTAAGCCGTTCTTC.

The chain joins TRBV3-1 (or the pseudogene TRBV3-2) to TRBJ1-1; maybe TRBD1 (5 bases). With 4 bases removed from V and 2 bases from J, the gap between germline ends came to 14 bases. Germline V CDR1 and CDR2: LGHDT, YNNKEL (reference sequence). CDR3 size: 15 residues. CDR3 sequence reads: CASSPETVTNTEAFF. In DNA, the CDR3 is TGTGCCAGCAGCCCCGAGACAGTTACTAACACTGAAGCTTTCTTT.

This chain joins TRBV7-2 and TRBJ1-4; tentatively, D is TRBD1 (5 bases). The V and J ends lost 5 bases and 4 bases respectively, with 11 bases between them. Germline-derived CDR1 and CDR2 are SGHTA and FQGNSA. There are 14 residues in the CDR3. DNA of the CDR3: TGTGCCAGCAGCAACAGGAATTTTAATGAAAAACTGTTTTTT. Translation gives CASSNRNFNEKLFF.

The gene calls are TRBV9 and TRBJ1-6; D is uncertain. The V gene lost 3 bases and the J gene lost 8 bases, with 6 bases spanning the gap. From germline, CDR1 is SGDLS and CDR2 YYNGEE. This CDR3 is built from 12 residues. In DNA, the CDR3 is TGTGCCAGCAGCGCCACAGATTCACCCCTCCACTTT. This codes for CASSATDSPLHF.

This clone showed up just a few times. This chain connects TRBV6-5 to TRBJ1-2, with 8 bases aligning to TRBD1. Germline V lookup: CDR1 MNHEY, CDR2 SVGAGI. The CDR3 has 13 amino acids. Trimming cost V 6 bases and J 3 bases; bases outside gene matches: 3. Here the CDR3 reads CASSPRGHYGYTF. CDR3 nucleotides: TGTGCCAGCAGCCCCAGGGGGCACTATGGCTACACCTTC.

The V call is TRBV6-1, the J call TRBJ1-5; 7 bases are a match to TRBD1. CDR1 and CDR2 (germline): MNHNS, SASEGT. This CDR3 has 15 residues. Trimming removed 0 bases from V and 15 bases from J; junction bases left unmatched: 14. The CDR3 protein is CASSEALFADRFSHF. CDR3 bases: TGTGCCAGCAGTGAAGCGCTTTTTGCGGACAGGTTCTCGCATTTT.

The CDR3 region has the DNA TGTGCCAGCAGTTTAGGGGCTTCTAGCACAGATACGCAGTATTTT. It yields the protein CASSLGASSTDTQYF. The rearrangement joins TRBV28 to TRBJ2-3, with D tentatively TRBD1 (5 bases). The CDR3 is made up of 15 amino acids. Germline loops: CDR1 MDHEN, CDR2 SYDVKM. V lost 2 bases, J lost 0 bases, and 9 bases lay in between.

This clone was observed once. The chain employs TRBV30 and TRBJ1-3; D possibly corresponds to TRBD1 (6 bases). CDR3 length: 14 amino acids. V dropped 1 base and J dropped 3 bases, with 10 bases sitting between them. Germline V CDR1 and CDR2: GTSNPN, SVGIG (reference sequence). In DNA, the CDR3 is TGTGCCTGGAGTGCAGACAGGAATGGAAACACCATATATTTT. Protein: CAWSADRNGNTIYF.

The chain recombines TRBV3-1 (or the pseudogene TRBV3-2) with TRBJ1-4, with a possible D match to TRBD1 (5 bases). Trimming cost V 4 bases and J 8 bases, with 23 bases left between them. Germline values: CDR1 LGHDT, CDR2 YNNKEL (reference sequence). The CDR3 is 17 residues long. CDR3 protein: CASSRLELGVYGEKLFF. CDR3 nucleotide sequence: TGTGCCAGCAGCCGGTTAGAGTTAGGGGTTTATGGAGAAAAACTGTTTTTT.

The chain uses TRBV6-6 and TRBJ1-1; TRBD1 matches 7 bases. Per the germline V gene, CDR1 is MNHNY and CDR2 is SVGAGI (reference sequence). J gave up 9 bases and V 5 bases, and 6 bases lay outside the gene matches. The CDR3 has 12 amino acids. CDR3 residues: CASSDRVVKAFF. The CDR3 DNA reads as TGTGCCAGCAGTGACAGGGTTGTGAAAGCTTTCTTT.

The chain couples TRBV21-1 to TRBJ1-4; no DNA check was done on the table's D call, TRBD1. TRBV21-1 is listed as a pseudogene. There are 19 residues in the CDR3. Here the CDR3 DNA reads TGTGCCAGCAGCAAAGCGCTCCCGCCGCGCCAGACAGGGAATGAAAAACTGTTTTTT. The encoded protein is CASSKALPPRQTGNEKLFF.

This clone showed up just once. This sequence joins TRBV27 and TRBJ2-2, with a weak D call TRBD1 (5 bases). This CDR3 region has 15 residues. The germline V and J ends were trimmed by 5 bases and 7 bases, with 17 bases remaining between them. Germline values: CDR1 MNHEY, CDR2 SMNVEV (reference sequence). CDR3 amino acids: CASSGRIGVNGELFF. The CDR3 DNA follows: TGTGCCAGCAGTGGTAGAATAGGGGTAAACGGGGAGCTGTTTTTT.

The chain couples TRBV6-2 or TRBV6-3 to TRBJ2-7; TRBD2 matches at 7 bases. The CDR3 consists of 17 residues. V trimming: 4 bases; J trimming: 5 bases; junction bases outside the gene matches: 17. Germline V CDR1 and CDR2: MNHEY, SVGEGT. As DNA, the CDR3 is TGTGCCAGCAGTTCACCAACTCTAGCGGTTAATCAGGACGAGCAGTACTTC. Translated, it gives CASSSPTLAVNQDEQYF.

Written as DNA, the CDR3 is TGTGCCAGCAGCCCCGGGATAGCTTTCTACGAGCAGTACTTC. Translation gives CASSPGIAFYEQYF. The V and J genes are TRBV7-9 and TRBJ2-7; D perhaps matches TRBD2 (5 bases). Trimming shortened V by 5 bases and J by 3 bases, and 14 bases separated the two germline ends. The CDR3 sequence is 14 residues long. Germline values: CDR1 SEHNR, CDR2 FQNEAQ (reference sequence).

This clone was picked up many times. The same CDR3 also results from other DNA sequences found in this sample. This chain connects TRBV28 to TRBJ1-5; D unclear. The CDR3 length is 13 residues. Trimming took off 6 bases at V and 7 bases at J, with 13 bases between the two ends. Germline V gene lookup returns CDR1 MDHEN and CDR2 SYDVKM. CDR3 sequence reads: CASSRELRQPQHF. In DNA, the CDR3 is TGTGCCAGCAGCCGGGAGTTGAGGCAGCCCCAGCATTTT.

The chain combines TRBV6-1 with TRBJ2-3, with D perhaps matching TRBD1 (5 bases). This CDR3 region has 19 residues. The V and J ends lost 3 bases and 0 bases respectively, with 22 bases between them. CDR1 is MNHNS, CDR2 SASEGT, per germline. CDR3: CASSDRAPYYLSSTDTQYF. Written as DNA, the CDR3 is TGTGCCAGCAGTGACAGGGCCCCTTACTATTTATCTAGCACAGATACGCAGTATTTT.

The chain combines TRBV7-9 with TRBJ1-1, with a possible D match to TRBD1 (5 bases). There are 15 residues in the CDR3. Per germline, CDR1 SEHNR and CDR2 FQNEAQ (reference sequence). V lost 1 base and J 5 bases, leaving 14 bases between the germline ends. The CDR3 region is CASSLGGGVSTEAFF. Written as DNA, the CDR3 is TGTGCCAGCAGCTTAGGGGGAGGGGTTTCTACTGAAGCTTTCTTT. Full variable domain (remainder filled in from reference TRBV7-9 and TRBJ1-1): DTGVSQNPRHKITKRGQNVTFRCDPISEHNRLYWYRQTLGQGPEFLTYFQNEAQLEKSRLLSDRFSAERPKGSFSTLEIQRTEQGDSAMYLCASSLGGGVSTEAFFGQGTRLTVV.

The rearrangement uses TRBV6-2 or TRBV6-3 and TRBJ2-7; no firm D call. The CDR3 covers 13 residues. The V end lost 2 bases, the J end lost 3 bases, and 8 bases lay between the germline ends. Germline V gene sequence: CDR1 MNHEY, CDR2 SVGEGT. In nucleotides, the CDR3 is TGTGCCAGCAGTTACAATCTCCTCTACGAGCAGTACTTC. It codes for CASSYNLLYEQYF.